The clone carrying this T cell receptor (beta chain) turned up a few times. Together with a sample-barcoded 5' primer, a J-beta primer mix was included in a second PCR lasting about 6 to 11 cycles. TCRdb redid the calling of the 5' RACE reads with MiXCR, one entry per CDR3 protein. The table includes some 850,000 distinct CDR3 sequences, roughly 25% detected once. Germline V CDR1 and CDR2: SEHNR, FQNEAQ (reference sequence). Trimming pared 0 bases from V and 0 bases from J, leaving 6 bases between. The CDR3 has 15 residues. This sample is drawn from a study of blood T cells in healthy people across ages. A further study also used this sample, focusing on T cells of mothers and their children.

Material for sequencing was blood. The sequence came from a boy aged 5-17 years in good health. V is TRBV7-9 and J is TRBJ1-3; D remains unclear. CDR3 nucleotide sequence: TGTGCCAGCAGCTTAGCCGCAAGCTCTGGAAACACCATATATTTT. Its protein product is CASSLAASSGNTIYF.